The sequence of this T cell receptor (beta chain) was determined in a study of shared clonotypes between healthy human individuals. V was pared by 4 bases and J by 0 bases, with 19 bases between. The germline V gene encodes CDR1 MGHRA and CDR2 YSYEKL. The CDR3 is made up of 17 amino acids. Clones were sequenced by immunoSEQ multiplex PCR, and TCRdb holds only the in-frame ones, with some missing. The sample records about 470,000 clones, around 79% being singletons. The TCR originated in a woman between 40 and 50 years old in good health. Some clones in this sample may be carry-over from other donors' samples. The specimen was PBMCs. The V call is TRBV4-1, the J call TRBJ2-7; TRBD2 is a possible D gene (5 bases). The CDR3 region has the DNA TGCGCCAGCAGCCCCTCCGTAGCGCCGGTTAGCTCCTACGAGCAGTACTTC. The encoded protein is CASSPSVAPVSSYEQYF.